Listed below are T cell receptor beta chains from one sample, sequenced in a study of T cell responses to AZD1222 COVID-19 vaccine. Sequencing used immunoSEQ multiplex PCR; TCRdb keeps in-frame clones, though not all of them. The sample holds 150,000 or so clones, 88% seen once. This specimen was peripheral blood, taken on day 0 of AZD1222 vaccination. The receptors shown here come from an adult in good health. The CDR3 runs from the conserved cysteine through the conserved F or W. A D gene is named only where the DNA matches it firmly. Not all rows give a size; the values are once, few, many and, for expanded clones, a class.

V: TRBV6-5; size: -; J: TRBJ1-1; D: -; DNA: TGTGCCAGCAGTTCAACGCGGGAAGCTTTCTTT; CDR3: CASSSTREAFF
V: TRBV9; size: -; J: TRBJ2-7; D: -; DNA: TGTGCCAGCAGCGTAGACTCGAACTCCTACGAGCAGTACTTC; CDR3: CASSVDSNSYEQYF
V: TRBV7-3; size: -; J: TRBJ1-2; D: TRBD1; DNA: TGTGCCAGCAGCTTAACTTTCAGGGGGCATGGCTACACCTTC; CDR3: CASSLTFRGHGYTF
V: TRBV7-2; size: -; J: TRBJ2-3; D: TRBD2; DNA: TGTGCCAGCAGGGCTAGCGGGGGCACAGATACGCAGTATTTT; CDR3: CASRASGGTDTQYF
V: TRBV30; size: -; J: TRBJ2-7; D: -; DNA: TGTGCCTGGAGACAGGAAACCTACGAGCAGTACTTC; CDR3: CAWRQETYEQYF
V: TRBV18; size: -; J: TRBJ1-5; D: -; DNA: TGTGCCAGCCAGGGGTATAGCAATCAGCCCCAGCATTTT; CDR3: CASQGYSNQPQHF
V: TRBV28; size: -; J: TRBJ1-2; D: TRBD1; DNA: TGTGCCAGCAGTTTCGCTATATGGACAGGGGGCTATGGCTACACCTTC; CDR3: CASSFAIWTGGYGYTF
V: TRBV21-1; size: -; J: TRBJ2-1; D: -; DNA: TGTGCCAGCAGCAGCGGCTGCTCCTACAATGAGCAGTTCTTC; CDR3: CASSSGCSYNEQFF
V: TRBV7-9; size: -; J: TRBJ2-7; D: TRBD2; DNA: TGTGCCAGCAGAAAGATAGCGGGGGGTCCAGAGCAGTACTTC; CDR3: CASRKIAGGPEQYF
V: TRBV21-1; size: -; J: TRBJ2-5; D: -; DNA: TGTGCCAGCAGCCCTCGAAAAGGGGACCGGACAGGAAAGATACAAGAGACCCAGTACTTC; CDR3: CASSPRKGDRTGKIQETQYF
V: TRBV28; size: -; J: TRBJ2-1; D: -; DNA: TGTGCCAGCAGTTTTCGCGCAGGGGGGAGATCCAATGAGCAGTTCTTC; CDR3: CASSFRAGGRSNEQFF
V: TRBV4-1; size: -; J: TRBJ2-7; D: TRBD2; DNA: TGCGCCAGCAGCCAGGAGGCGGGAGGGGTCTACGAGCAGTACTTC; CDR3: CASSQEAGGVYEQYF
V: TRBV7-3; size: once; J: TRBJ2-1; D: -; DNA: TGTGCCAGCAGCTCGGGGCAATACAATGAGCAGTTCTTC; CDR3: CASSSGQYNEQFF
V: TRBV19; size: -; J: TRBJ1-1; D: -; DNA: TGTGCCAGTAGCAACCACCGGGAGTACGACACTGAAGCTTTCTTT; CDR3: CASSNHREYDTEAFF
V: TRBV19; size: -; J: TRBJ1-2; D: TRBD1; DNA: TGTGCCAGTAGTATACGGCCGACAGGGGCTTCTAACTATGGCTACACCTTC; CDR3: CASSIRPTGASNYGYTF
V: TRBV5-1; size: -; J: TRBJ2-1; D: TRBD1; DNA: TGCGCCAGCAGGGGGGGACAGGGTTACAATGAGCAGTTCTTC; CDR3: CASRGGQGYNEQFF
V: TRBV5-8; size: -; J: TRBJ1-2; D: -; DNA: TGTGCCAGCAGCTTGAACTGGAACTATGGCTACACCTTC; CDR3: CASSLNWNYGYTF
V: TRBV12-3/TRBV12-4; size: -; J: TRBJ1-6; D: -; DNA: TGTGCCAGCAGGGGTAATTCACCCCTCCACTTT; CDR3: CASRGNSPLHF
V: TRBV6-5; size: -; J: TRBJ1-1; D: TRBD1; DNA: TGTGCCAGCAGGCAAGAACAGGGGTGGGAAGCTTTCTTT; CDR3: CASRQEQGWEAFF
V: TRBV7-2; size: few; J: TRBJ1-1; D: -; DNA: TGTGCCAGCAGCTCACAGGGATTGGCTGAAGCTTTCTTT; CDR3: CASSSQGLAEAFF
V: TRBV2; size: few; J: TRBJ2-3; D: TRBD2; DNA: TGTGCCAGCAGTGTAGGGACTAGCAACACAGATACGCAGTATTTT; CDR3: CASSVGTSNTDTQYF
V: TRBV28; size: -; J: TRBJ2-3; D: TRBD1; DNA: TGTGCCAGCAGTTTGACAGGGGGCGGGTGGGATACGCAGTATTTT; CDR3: CASSLTGGGWDTQYF
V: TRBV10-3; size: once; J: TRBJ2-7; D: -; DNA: TGTGCCATCAGTGGGGGGCCCCTTGAGCAGTACTTC; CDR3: CAISGGPLEQYF
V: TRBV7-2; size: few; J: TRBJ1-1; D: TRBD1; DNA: TGTGCCAGCAGCTTACCGGGCAGGGGGGCTGAAGCTTTCTTT; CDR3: CASSLPGRGAEAFF
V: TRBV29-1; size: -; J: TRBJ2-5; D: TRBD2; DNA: TGCAGCGTTGTCCCGGGACTAGCGGCACGCGAGACCCAGTACTTC; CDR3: CSVVPGLAARETQYF
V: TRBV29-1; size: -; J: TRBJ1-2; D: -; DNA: TGCAGCGTTGAACAAGATACGGGAAGACGAGACGGAGCCTTCTGGCCGGGCTACACCTTC; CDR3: CSVEQDTGRRDGAFWPGYTF
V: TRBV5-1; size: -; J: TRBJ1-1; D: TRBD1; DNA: TGCGCCAGCAGCCGTACCCAGGGGGGGAACACTGAAGCTTTCTTT; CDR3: CASSRTQGGNTEAFF
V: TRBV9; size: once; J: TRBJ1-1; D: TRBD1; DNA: TGTGCCAGCAGCGTAGGGGACAGCAACACTGAAGCTTTCTTT; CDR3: CASSVGDSNTEAFF
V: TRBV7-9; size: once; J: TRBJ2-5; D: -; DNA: TGTGCCAGCAGCTCCCCCCCAGTGGCAGGGGAGACCCAGTACTTC; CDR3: CASSSPPVAGETQYF
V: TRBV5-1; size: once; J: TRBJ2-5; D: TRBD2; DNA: TGCGCCAGCAGCTGGAGGGGAGCGGGGGTAGAGACCCAGTACTTC; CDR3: CASSWRGAGVETQYF
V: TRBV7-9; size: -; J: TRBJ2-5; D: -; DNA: TGTGCCAGCAGCTTCGTTGACGAGACCCAGTACTTC; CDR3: CASSFVDETQYF
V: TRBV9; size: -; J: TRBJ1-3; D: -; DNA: TGTGCCAGCAGCGTAGTAAGCGGGTTCTCTGGAAACACCATATATTTT; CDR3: CASSVVSGFSGNTIYF